This TCR beta chain derives from a study of blood T cell repertoires in COVID-19. Some clones are missing from TCRdb's copy, which holds only in-frame ones; the method was immunoSEQ multiplex PCR. The table includes 80,000 to 100,000 clones, roughly 70% detected once. Germline values: CDR1 SGHTS, CDR2 YDEGEE. This CDR3 contains 17 residues. J was trimmed by 1 base and V by 4 bases; bases with no gene match: 12. The sequenced sample was peripheral blood. The TCR sequence derives from a man between 65 and 79 years old with COVID-19, enrolled during active disease. The V and J genes are TRBV5-8 and TRBJ2-3; 7 bases are shared with TRBD1. CDR3 region: CASSRPATGVGTDTQYF. As DNA, the CDR3 is TGTGCCAGCAGCCGGCCAGCAACAGGGGTGGGCACAGATACGCAGTATTTT.